These T cell receptor beta chains were read from a single sample in a study of cytomegalovirus exposure and HLA in healthy donors. Libraries were prepared by immunoSEQ multiplex PCR; TCRdb keeps only in-frame clonotypes and omits some of them. The sample records about 150,000 clones, roughly 78% being singletons. Sequenced: PBMCs. The receptors here all came from a man aged 40-55 years in good health and CMV-seropositive. The CDR3 runs from the conserved cysteine through the conserved F or W. The D gene is left open where the match is weak. Size tells how often a clone was seen (once, few, many) or the class of an expanded clone, and some rows leave it out.

CDR3aa	CDR3nt	abundance	d_gene	v_gene	j_gene
CASSLDTSGNEQFF	TGTGCCAGCAGCTTAGACACTAGCGGGAATGAGCAGTTCTTC	-	TRBD2	TRBV7-9	TRBJ2-1
CASSEGQGNQPQHF	TGCGCCAGCAGCGAAGGACAGGGGAATCAGCCCCAGCATTTT	once	TRBD1	TRBV5-1	TRBJ1-5
CASNFPGHNQPQHF	TGTGCCAGCAATTTTCCAGGTCACAATCAGCCCCAGCATTTT	-	-	TRBV6-1	TRBJ1-5
CSVGGVGGGDYSNQPQHF	TGCAGCGTTGGAGGAGTGGGGGGGGGAGATTATAGCAATCAGCCCCAGCATTTT	-	-	TRBV29-1	TRBJ1-5
CASRLDFGANVLTF	TGTGCCAGTAGACTTGACTTTGGGGCCAACGTCCTGACTTTC	-	-	TRBV7-2	TRBJ2-6
CASSSWTGTYEQYF	TGTGCCAGCAGTTCGTGGACAGGAACCTACGAGCAGTACTTC	-	TRBD1	TRBV28	TRBJ2-7
CASSELGTVAYEQYF	TGCGCCAGCAGCGAGCTCGGGACAGTAGCCTACGAGCAGTACTTC	-	TRBD1	TRBV5-1	TRBJ2-7
CASTSGYGYTF	TGTGCCAGCACCAGTGGCTATGGCTACACCTTC	-	-	TRBV25-1	TRBJ1-2
CASSQPRQGARKLFF	TGCGCCAGCAGCCAACCTCGACAGGGGGCTCGAAAACTGTTTTTT	-	TRBD1	TRBV4-1	TRBJ1-4
CASSPAGTQNYEQYF	TGTGCCAGCAGTCCGGCCGGGACACAGAACTACGAGCAGTACTTC	-	-	TRBV6-5	TRBJ2-7
CASSLQQGLGSGNTIYF	TGCGCCAGCAGCCTCCAACAGGGGTTGGGCTCTGGAAACACCATATATTTT	-	TRBD1	TRBV4-1	TRBJ1-3
CASSQGASSGNTIYF	TGTGCCAGCTCACAGGGGGCCTCCTCTGGAAACACCATATATTTT	-	TRBD1	TRBV18	TRBJ1-3
CASSQTGGYRTDTQYF	TGTGCCAGCAGTCAGACAGGGGGATATCGCACAGATACGCAGTATTTT	-	TRBD1	TRBV28	TRBJ2-3
CATRRGGQGISGETQYF	TGTGCCACCCGACGGGGGGGACAGGGTATCTCGGGAGAGACCCAGTACTTC	few	-	TRBV19	TRBJ2-5
CASSLLGLAGGTGELFF	TGTGCCAGCAGTTTATTGGGCCTAGCGGGGGGCACCGGGGAGCTGTTTTTT	-	TRBD2	TRBV27	TRBJ2-2
CAWDTSGNTIYF	TGTGCCTGGGACACCTCTGGAAACACCATATATTTT	once	-	TRBV30	TRBJ1-3
CASSLEQLYGYTF	TGTGCCAGCAGTTTAGAACAGCTTTATGGCTACACCTTC	-	-	TRBV28	TRBJ1-2
CASSSVSGGYNEQFF	TGTGCCAGCAGTTCCGTAAGCGGGGGGTACAATGAGCAGTTCTTC	-	TRBD2	TRBV6-5	TRBJ2-1
CASSDAGLPYEQYF	TGTGCCAGCAGTGACGCGGGACTACCCTACGAGCAGTACTTC	-	TRBD2	TRBV6-5	TRBJ2-7
CSVRPGQETQYF	TGCAGCGTACGTCCAGGCCAAGAGACCCAGTACTTC	-	-	TRBV29-1	TRBJ2-5
CSADRAGGYTF	TGCAGCGCGGACAGGGCGGGTGGCTACACCTTC	-	TRBD1	TRBV29-1	TRBJ1-2
CSVGVGDRGARGNTIYF	TGCAGCGTTGGGGTGGGGGACAGGGGCGCGCGAGGAAACACCATATATTTT	-	TRBD1	TRBV29-1	TRBJ1-3
CASSVERTSGNGGQFF	TGTGCCAGCAGCGTGGAGAGGACTAGCGGGAATGGTGGGCAGTTCTTC	-	TRBD2	TRBV5-6	TRBJ2-1
CASSFDRTDTQYF	TGTGCCAGCAGCTTCGACAGGACAGATACGCAGTATTTT	-	-	TRBV5-6	TRBJ2-3
CASRGLHRGTIAEQETQYF	TGTGCCAGTAGGGGACTACACCGGGGTACCATAGCGGAACAAGAGACCCAGTACTTC	-	TRBD2	TRBV19	TRBJ2-5
CASSLNGGARGETQYF	TGTGCCAGCAGCTTAAACGGGGGTGCAAGAGGAGAGACCCAGTACTTC	-	-	TRBV7-9	TRBJ2-5
CSVRVETQYF	TGCAGCGTTAGAGTGGAGACCCAGTACTTC	-	-	TRBV29-1	TRBJ2-5
CASSAVAQVTSGSGFAKNIQYF	TGTGCCAGCAGCGCAGTAGCACAAGTGACTAGCGGGAGTGGATTTGCCAAAAACATTCAGTACTTC	-	TRBD2	TRBV9	TRBJ2-4
CASSPAGGSYEQYF	TGTGCCAGCTCACCAGCGGGCGGGTCCTACGAGCAGTACTTC	-	-	TRBV18	TRBJ2-7
CASSLALGGNPGELFF	TGTGCCAGCAGCTTAGCGCTGGGCGGGAATCCCGGGGAGCTGTTTTTT	once	-	TRBV7-6	TRBJ2-2
CASSLELGAEQYF	TGTGCCAGCAGCTTAGAACTCGGTGCCGAGCAGTACTTC	-	-	TRBV11-3	TRBJ2-7
CASSESGDYEQYF	TGTGCCAGCAGTGAATCGGGTGACTACGAGCAGTACTTC	-	-	TRBV6-1	TRBJ2-7
CASSSGQAPREQYF	TGTGCCAGCAGTTCGGGACAGGCCCCAAGAGAGCAGTACTTC	-	TRBD1	TRBV27	TRBJ2-7
CSVSEIGGETQYF	TGCAGCGTCTCGGAGATCGGTGGAGAGACCCAGTACTTC	-	-	TRBV29-1	TRBJ2-5
CASSRSGGRREQYF	TGTGCCAGCAGTAGGTCGGGGGGGCGTCGCGAGCAGTACTTC	-	TRBD2	TRBV27	TRBJ2-7
CASSSLAGATDTQYF	TGCGCCAGCAGCTCATTAGCGGGAGCGACAGATACGCAGTATTTT	-	TRBD2	TRBV5-1	TRBJ2-3
CASSLVGTENTEAFF	TGCGCCAGCAGCTTGGTTGGGACAGAGAACACTGAAGCTTTCTTT	-	TRBD1	TRBV5-1	TRBJ1-1
CASSVASGVGGLSGNTIYF	TGTGCCAGCAGCGTAGCTAGTGGAGTCGGGGGACTCTCTGGAAACACCATATATTTT	-	-	TRBV9	TRBJ1-3
CASSLEGAFGNTIYF	TGTGCCAGCAGTTTAGAGGGGGCATTCGGAAACACCATATATTTT	-	TRBD1	TRBV28	TRBJ1-3
CATTGVAGGITDTQYF	TGTGCCACCACAGGGGTAGCGGGAGGGATCACAGATACGCAGTATTTT	-	TRBD2	TRBV6-6	TRBJ2-3
CASSLDRRGLETQYF	TGTGCCAGCAGCTTAGATAGGCGGGGGCTGGAGACCCAGTACTTC	-	-	TRBV7-7	TRBJ2-5
CASSLGRAVSTDTQYF	TGTGCCAGCAGCTTAGGGCGAGCGGTAAGCACAGATACGCAGTATTTT	-	-	TRBV7-9	TRBJ2-3